This is a list of T cell receptor beta chains from one sample in a study of blood T cell repertoires in COVID-19. Using immunoSEQ multiplex PCR, the repertoire was profiled, and TCRdb retains in-frame clones only, with some absent. The table has fewer than 70,000 clones, about 80% seen once; the top ten hold 9% to 15%. Sequenced input: peripheral blood. These receptors all stem from a human donor in a cohort sampled during active COVID-19. Each CDR3 is given without its conserved first and last residue. Size values are once, few and many counts, or a class for expanded clones, and some rows have none.

v_gene: TRBV2
j_gene: TRBJ1-4
abundance: NA
CDR3aa: ASSEAPRDRGRVEKLF

v_gene: TRBV28
j_gene: TRBJ1-2
abundance: NA
CDR3aa: ASSFEGVSGYT

v_gene: TRBV2
j_gene: TRBJ2-3
abundance: NA
CDR3aa: ASSEGTSGVADTQY

v_gene: TRBV28
j_gene: TRBJ1-6
abundance: few
CDR3aa: ATTGLDSPLH

v_gene: TRBV5-4
j_gene: TRBJ1-1
abundance: NA
CDR3aa: ASSSGQRTEAF

v_gene: TRBV4-2
j_gene: TRBJ2-7
abundance: NA
CDR3aa: ASSPSTRDYEQY

v_gene: TRBV6-9
j_gene: TRBJ2-1
abundance: NA
CDR3aa: ASPPRFCYNEQF

v_gene: TRBV19
j_gene: TRBJ1-5
abundance: NA
CDR3aa: ASSISPRGNQPQH

v_gene: TRBV3-1/TRBV3-2
j_gene: TRBJ1-3
abundance: NA
CDR3aa: ASSHQTGGNTIY

v_gene: TRBV9
j_gene: TRBJ2-7
abundance: NA
CDR3aa: ASSVEAGGYEQY

v_gene: TRBV9
j_gene: TRBJ2-7
abundance: NA
CDR3aa: ASSPRLAGPRNYEQY

v_gene: TRBV4-2
j_gene: TRBJ2-7
abundance: NA
CDR3aa: ASSQEWTSGGLWEQY

v_gene: TRBV9
j_gene: TRBJ2-1
abundance: NA
CDR3aa: ASSVEGREWGEQF

v_gene: TRBV3-1/TRBV3-2
j_gene: TRBJ1-3
abundance: NA
CDR3aa: ASSHTVGNTIY

v_gene: TRBV9
j_gene: TRBJ1-1
abundance: once
CDR3aa: ASSGNVREETEAF

v_gene: TRBV5-1
j_gene: TRBJ2-6
abundance: NA
CDR3aa: ASSLAVGTGVSGANVLT

v_gene: TRBV5-8
j_gene: TRBJ2-7
abundance: few
CDR3aa: ASSSEPEQY

v_gene: TRBV20-1
j_gene: TRBJ1-4
abundance: NA
CDR3aa: SASRQPNEKLF

v_gene: TRBV18
j_gene: TRBJ2-7
abundance: few
CDR3aa: ASSPTAGEEWPYEQY

v_gene: TRBV4-1
j_gene: TRBJ2-5
abundance: NA
CDR3aa: ASSQVLRETQY

v_gene: TRBV5-1
j_gene: TRBJ1-1
abundance: NA
CDR3aa: ASSLQEISTEAF

v_gene: TRBV4-1
j_gene: TRBJ2-1
abundance: NA
CDR3aa: ASSQANSYNEQF

v_gene: TRBV6-5
j_gene: TRBJ1-1
abundance: NA
CDR3aa: ASRTGTTEAF

v_gene: TRBV30
j_gene: TRBJ2-5
abundance: few
CDR3aa: AVIAGGSQETQY

v_gene: TRBV9
j_gene: TRBJ1-2
abundance: NA
CDR3aa: ASSVGSGSLNYGYT

v_gene: TRBV5-8
j_gene: TRBJ1-2
abundance: NA
CDR3aa: ASSLGRTHYGYT

v_gene: TRBV28
j_gene: TRBJ2-7
abundance: few
CDR3aa: ASSRQIYYEQY

v_gene: TRBV7-6
j_gene: TRBJ2-7
abundance: few
CDR3aa: ASSLGVGGAYEQY

v_gene: TRBV24-1
j_gene: TRBJ2-2
abundance: NA
CDR3aa: ATSDLAGDGAGELF

v_gene: TRBV9
j_gene: TRBJ1-6
abundance: NA
CDR3aa: ASSLDSNSPLH

v_gene: TRBV5-5
j_gene: TRBJ2-3
abundance: NA
CDR3aa: ASSLSVGSSQGAQY

v_gene: TRBV28
j_gene: TRBJ2-7
abundance: NA
CDR3aa: ASSFPHGTGDNYEQY

v_gene: TRBV6-5
j_gene: TRBJ1-2
abundance: NA
CDR3aa: ASRKTGGEAGYT

v_gene: TRBV7-9
j_gene: TRBJ2-7
abundance: NA
CDR3aa: ASSSRLAGALYEQY

v_gene: TRBV6-2/TRBV6-3
j_gene: TRBJ2-1
abundance: NA
CDR3aa: ASSYQTGTEYNEQF

v_gene: TRBV4-1
j_gene: TRBJ1-3
abundance: NA
CDR3aa: ASSRTGISGNTIY

v_gene: TRBV27
j_gene: TRBJ2-7
abundance: NA
CDR3aa: ASSPKAGWTNEQY

v_gene: TRBV2
j_gene: TRBJ2-2
abundance: NA
CDR3aa: ASSAGTAHTGELF

v_gene: TRBV5-4
j_gene: TRBJ1-2
abundance: NA
CDR3aa: ASSYRGGGYGYT

v_gene: TRBV10-3
j_gene: TRBJ2-5
abundance: NA
CDR3aa: ATKKDSTEGTQY

v_gene: TRBV3-1/TRBV3-2
j_gene: TRBJ2-3
abundance: NA
CDR3aa: ASSQKLQGFTDTQY

v_gene: TRBV5-1
j_gene: TRBJ2-7
abundance: NA
CDR3aa: ASSLGTSKRGRDEQY

v_gene: TRBV6-5
j_gene: TRBJ1-4
abundance: NA
CDR3aa: ASSYDFRGEKLF

v_gene: TRBV27
j_gene: TRBJ2-7
abundance: NA
CDR3aa: ASSFLSSYEQY

v_gene: TRBV28
j_gene: TRBJ2-7
abundance: NA
CDR3aa: ASRTGGPYEQY

v_gene: TRBV11-3
j_gene: TRBJ2-6
abundance: NA
CDR3aa: ASSGERQGNSGANVLT

v_gene: TRBV19
j_gene: TRBJ2-7
abundance: NA
CDR3aa: ASRRAARNPSYEQY

v_gene: TRBV7-8
j_gene: TRBJ2-3
abundance: NA
CDR3aa: ASSLDGRLTDTQY

v_gene: TRBV5-1
j_gene: TRBJ2-7
abundance: NA
CDR3aa: ASSLSGSEQY

v_gene: TRBV6-5
j_gene: TRBJ2-7
abundance: few
CDR3aa: ASSTSGKGYYEQY

v_gene: TRBV9
j_gene: TRBJ1-3
abundance: NA
CDR3aa: ASSESSGPSGNTIY